The sequence of this TCR beta chain was determined in a study of OX40 agonist ivuxolimab in advanced cancers. Study-level information: Participants could have had prior anti-PD-1, anti-PD-L1 or anti-CTLA-4 therapy, and around 40% had some. Overall study findings and caveats: Some patients who did not respond also had low normalized T-cell clonal expansion. Dosing at 0.1 to 3.0 mg/kg was accompanied by clonal expansion of CD4+ and CD8+ blood T cells by week 6. Relatively little clonal expansion, among the lowest observed, appeared in partial responders at 0.1-3.0 mg/kg.

Clones were read by immunoSEQ multiplex PCR, and TCRdb kept only the in-frame ones, dropping some. The sample lists almost 70,000 clones, 80% to 90% occurring once. In the case of this clone: Its matching antigen is unknown.

Germline values: CDR1 KGHSH, CDR2 LQKENI. The CDR3 has 14 amino acids. Trimming removed 6 bases at V and 3 bases at J, with 15 bases between. The TCR comes from an adult with an advanced solid tumor such as melanoma, head and neck, liver or kidney cancer. The sequenced sample was CD4+ or CD8+ T cells sorted from blood, obtained in a trial of the OX40 agonist ivuxolimab. The V gene is TRBV18, the J gene TRBJ2-7, with D uncertain. The CDR3 spells CASSPPSVSYEQYF. In nucleotides, the CDR3 is TGTGCCAGCTCTCCTCCTTCTGTTAGCTACGAGCAGTACTTC.